This is a list of T cell receptor beta chains from one sample in a study of blood T cells in healthy people across ages. TCRdb re-derived calls from the 5' RACE reads in MiXCR, one entry per CDR3 protein. This sample has around 900,000 distinct CDR3 sequences, with more than 25% found just once. The specimen sequenced was blood. The source is an elderly woman in good health. Each CDR3 is given without its conserved first and last residue. The order of the fields is J gene, V gene, CDR3 length, CDR3 protein.

j_call: TRBJ2-5
v_call: TRBV20-1
cdr3_length: 13
cdr3_aa: SARVRLASGKPQY

j_call: TRBJ2-4
v_call: TRBV6-1
cdr3_length: 14
cdr3_aa: ASSENEHLAKNIQY

j_call: TRBJ2-3
v_call: TRBV6-6
cdr3_length: 12
cdr3_aa: ASSYGRGGDTQY

j_call: TRBJ1-1
v_call: TRBV18
cdr3_length: 10
cdr3_aa: ASSTWGTEAF

j_call: TRBJ2-6
v_call: TRBV3-1
cdr3_length: 18
cdr3_aa: ASSQDGLGQGRSGANVLT

j_call: .
v_call: TRBV6-2/TRBV6-3
cdr3_length: 12
cdr3_aa: ASRWTASYNEQY

j_call: TRBJ2-1
v_call: TRBV7-2
cdr3_length: 11
cdr3_aa: VSSQTLYNERF

j_call: TRBJ2-5
v_call: TRBV3-1
cdr3_length: 15
cdr3_aa: ASSQDRGLGSWETQY

j_call: TRBJ2-3
v_call: TRBV7-9
cdr3_length: 12
cdr3_aa: ASSLRQNTDTQY

j_call: TRBJ1-6
v_call: TRBV4-3
cdr3_length: 12
cdr3_aa: ASSVGGVGSPLH